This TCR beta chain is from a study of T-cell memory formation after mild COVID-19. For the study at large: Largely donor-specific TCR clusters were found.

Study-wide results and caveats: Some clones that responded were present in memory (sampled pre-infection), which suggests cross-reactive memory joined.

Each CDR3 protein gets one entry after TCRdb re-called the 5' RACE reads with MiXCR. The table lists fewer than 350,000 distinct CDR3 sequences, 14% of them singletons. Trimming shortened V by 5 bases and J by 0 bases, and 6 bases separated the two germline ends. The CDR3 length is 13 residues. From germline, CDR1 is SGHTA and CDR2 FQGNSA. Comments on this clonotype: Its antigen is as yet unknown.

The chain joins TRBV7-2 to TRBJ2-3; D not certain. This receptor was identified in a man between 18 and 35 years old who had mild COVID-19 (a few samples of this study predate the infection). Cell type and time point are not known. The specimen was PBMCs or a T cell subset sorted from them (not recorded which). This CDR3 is CASSPTSTDTQYF. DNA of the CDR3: TGTGCCAGCAGCCCCACCAGCACAGATACGCAGTATTTT.